Listed below are T cell receptor beta chains from one sample, sequenced in a study of CD8+ T cells in alopecia areata. Produced via immunoSEQ multiplex PCR; TCRdb's table is partial and in-frame only. This table holds 200,000 or so clones, roughly 64% found once. The specimen was CD4+ T cells sorted from blood, collected at week 24, from a patient treated with tofacitinib. The receptors were sampled from a human donor with alopecia areata. The CDR3 runs from the conserved cysteine through the conserved F or W. Each record gives: CDR3 protein, CDR3 DNA, J gene, V gene, CDR3 length, clone size, D gene. The D gene is left open where the match is weak. Expanded clones get a size class; other rows say once, few or many, or leave the size out.

cdr3_aa: CASSVRGQPQHF; cdr3_nt: TGTGCCAGTAGTGTTAGAGGTCAGCCCCAGCATTTT; j_call: TRBJ1-5; v_call: TRBV19; cdr3_length: 12; clone_size: few; d_call: .
cdr3_aa: CASSLALQGTDTQYF; cdr3_nt: TGTGCCAGCAGCTTAGCTCTACAGGGCACAGATACGCAGTATTTT; j_call: TRBJ2-3; v_call: TRBV7-2; cdr3_length: 15; clone_size: .; d_call: .
cdr3_aa: CASSQTSGRRETQYF; cdr3_nt: TGCGCCAGCAGCCAAACTAGCGGGAGACGTGAGACCCAGTACTTC; j_call: TRBJ2-5; v_call: TRBV4-3; cdr3_length: 15; clone_size: .; d_call: TRBD2
cdr3_aa: CASSLAGRTWETQYF; cdr3_nt: TGTGCCAGCAGCTTAGCTGGACGGACCTGGGAGACCCAGTACTTC; j_call: TRBJ2-5; v_call: TRBV5-6; cdr3_length: 15; clone_size: .; d_call: .
cdr3_aa: CAWSVRGPDTQYF; cdr3_nt: TGTGCCTGGAGTGTACGTGGTCCAGATACGCAGTATTTT; j_call: TRBJ2-3; v_call: TRBV30; cdr3_length: 13; clone_size: few; d_call: .
cdr3_aa: CASAMGQEVDGYTF; cdr3_nt: TGCGCCAGTGCGATGGGCCAAGAGGTGGATGGCTACACCTTC; j_call: TRBJ1-2; v_call: TRBV5-1; cdr3_length: 14; clone_size: .; d_call: .
cdr3_aa: CASSVGSRTVNEQFF; cdr3_nt: TGTGCCAGCAGCGTAGGGTCCCGGACAGTCAATGAGCAGTTCTTC; j_call: TRBJ2-1; v_call: TRBV9; cdr3_length: 15; clone_size: .; d_call: .
cdr3_aa: CASSWDALDLNEQFF; cdr3_nt: TGCGCCAGCAGCTGGGATGCGCTAGACCTCAATGAGCAGTTCTTC; j_call: TRBJ2-1; v_call: TRBV5-1; cdr3_length: 15; clone_size: .; d_call: .
cdr3_aa: CASSPPTGRETQYF; cdr3_nt: TGTGCCAGCTCACCACCGACAGGGAGGGAGACCCAGTACTTC; j_call: TRBJ2-5; v_call: TRBV18; cdr3_length: 14; clone_size: .; d_call: .
cdr3_aa: CASSQDLDRDTYTEAFF; cdr3_nt: TGCGCCAGCAGCCAAGATCTCGACAGGGATACGTACACTGAAGCTTTCTTT; j_call: TRBJ1-1; v_call: TRBV4-1; cdr3_length: 17; clone_size: .; d_call: TRBD1
cdr3_aa: CASSQDYQRGGSYEQYF; cdr3_nt: TGTGCCAGCAGCCAAGATTACCAGCGGGGGGGCTCCTACGAGCAGTACTTC; j_call: TRBJ2-7; v_call: TRBV4-2; cdr3_length: 17; clone_size: .; d_call: TRBD2
cdr3_aa: CASSWRETVSSGNTIYF; cdr3_nt: TGTGCCAGCAGCTGGCGGGAGACAGTGTCCTCTGGAAACACCATATATTTT; j_call: TRBJ1-3; v_call: TRBV7-9; cdr3_length: 17; clone_size: .; d_call: .
cdr3_aa: CASSSPAGASNYGYTF; cdr3_nt: TGCGCCAGCAGCTCCCCCGCAGGCGCGTCGAACTATGGCTACACCTTC; j_call: TRBJ1-2; v_call: TRBV5-1; cdr3_length: 16; clone_size: .; d_call: .
cdr3_aa: CASRGAGVGSETQYF; cdr3_nt: TGTGCCAGCAGGGGAGCGGGAGTAGGTTCAGAGACCCAGTACTTC; j_call: TRBJ2-5; v_call: TRBV6-5; cdr3_length: 15; clone_size: .; d_call: TRBD2
cdr3_aa: CASSLQPSSYEQYF; cdr3_nt: TGCGCCAGCAGCTTGCAGCCCAGCTCCTACGAGCAGTACTTC; j_call: TRBJ2-7; v_call: TRBV5-1; cdr3_length: 14; clone_size: .; d_call: .
cdr3_aa: CASSLAQGSYNEQFF; cdr3_nt: TGCGCCAGCAGCTTGGCCCAGGGTTCCTACAATGAGCAGTTCTTC; j_call: TRBJ2-1; v_call: TRBV5-1; cdr3_length: 15; clone_size: .; d_call: .
cdr3_aa: CAWSVQGYGYTF; cdr3_nt: TGTGCCTGGAGTGTACAAGGTTATGGCTACACCTTC; j_call: TRBJ1-2; v_call: TRBV30; cdr3_length: 12; clone_size: .; d_call: .
cdr3_aa: CASLLSGANQPQHF; cdr3_nt: TGTGCCAGTCTCCTAAGTGGGGCCAATCAGCCCCAGCATTTT; j_call: TRBJ1-5; v_call: TRBV28; cdr3_length: 14; clone_size: few; d_call: .
cdr3_aa: CASSLAGSNTGELFF; cdr3_nt: TGCGCCAGCAGTTTAGCGGGATCGAACACCGGGGAGCTGTTTTTT; j_call: TRBJ2-2; v_call: TRBV10-2; cdr3_length: 15; clone_size: few; d_call: TRBD2
cdr3_aa: CASSRLQGKETQYF; cdr3_nt: TGTGCCAGCAGCCGCCTACAGGGTAAAGAGACCCAGTACTTC; j_call: TRBJ2-5; v_call: TRBV7-2; cdr3_length: 14; clone_size: few; d_call: .
cdr3_aa: CASSPRDRANTEAFF; cdr3_nt: TGTGCCAGCAGCCCGAGGGACAGGGCGAACACTGAAGCTTTCTTT; j_call: TRBJ1-1; v_call: TRBV6-6; cdr3_length: 15; clone_size: few; d_call: TRBD1
cdr3_aa: CASSQVGLGGPAAFF; cdr3_nt: TGCGCCAGCAGCCAAGTTGGATTAGGTGGGCCAGCCGCTTTCTTT; j_call: TRBJ1-1; v_call: TRBV4-1; cdr3_length: 15; clone_size: .; d_call: .
cdr3_aa: CASRRDTNYEQYF; cdr3_nt: TGTGCCAGCAGACGGGACACGAACTACGAGCAGTACTTC; j_call: TRBJ2-7; v_call: TRBV6-6; cdr3_length: 13; clone_size: few; d_call: .
cdr3_aa: CASSQVRGTQYF; cdr3_nt: TGTGCCAGCAGCCAAGTTCGGGGGACCCAGTACTTC; j_call: TRBJ2-5; v_call: TRBV14; cdr3_length: 12; clone_size: .; d_call: .
cdr3_aa: CAGGLAREETQYF; cdr3_nt: TGTGCCGGAGGGCTGGCAAGGGAAGAGACCCAGTACTTC; j_call: TRBJ2-5; v_call: TRBV2; cdr3_length: 13; clone_size: .; d_call: .
cdr3_aa: CASSLTGRNQPQHF; cdr3_nt: TGTGCCAGCAGTTTAACAGGTCGCAATCAGCCCCAGCATTTT; j_call: TRBJ1-5; v_call: TRBV28; cdr3_length: 14; clone_size: .; d_call: .
cdr3_aa: CASSVFQGAIYEQYF; cdr3_nt: TGTGCCAGCAGCGTATTTCAGGGGGCTATCTACGAGCAGTACTTC; j_call: TRBJ2-7; v_call: TRBV9; cdr3_length: 15; clone_size: .; d_call: TRBD1
cdr3_aa: CASSLAAVLYGYTF; cdr3_nt: TGTGCCAGCAGCTTAGCTGCTGTTCTCTATGGCTACACCTTC; j_call: TRBJ1-2; v_call: TRBV7-9; cdr3_length: 14; clone_size: .; d_call: .
cdr3_aa: CSVEGGGQGPYEQYF; cdr3_nt: TGCAGCGTTGAGGGGGGTGGACAGGGACCCTACGAGCAGTACTTC; j_call: TRBJ2-7; v_call: TRBV29-1; cdr3_length: 15; clone_size: .; d_call: TRBD1
cdr3_aa: CASSPRSYNEQFF; cdr3_nt: TGTGCCAGCAGTCCCCGATCCTACAATGAGCAGTTCTTC; j_call: TRBJ2-1; v_call: TRBV27; cdr3_length: 13; clone_size: .; d_call: .
cdr3_aa: CASSLDRGFEQYF; cdr3_nt: TGCGCCAGCAGCCTGGACAGGGGGTTCGAGCAGTACTTC; j_call: TRBJ2-7; v_call: TRBV5-1; cdr3_length: 13; clone_size: .; d_call: TRBD1
cdr3_aa: CASSSGGNQETQYF; cdr3_nt: TGTGCCTCGTCTAGCGGGGGTAACCAAGAGACCCAGTACTTC; j_call: TRBJ2-5; v_call: TRBV10-3; cdr3_length: 14; clone_size: .; d_call: TRBD2
cdr3_aa: CASSWGLAGPSYEQYF; cdr3_nt: TGTGCCAGCAGCTGGGGACTAGCGGGCCCTTCCTACGAGCAGTACTTC; j_call: TRBJ2-7; v_call: TRBV7-9; cdr3_length: 16; clone_size: few; d_call: TRBD2
cdr3_aa: CATSRDARSEQYF; cdr3_nt: TGTGCCACCAGCAGAGATGCGCGGTCCGAGCAGTACTTC; j_call: TRBJ2-7; v_call: TRBV15; cdr3_length: 13; clone_size: few; d_call: .
cdr3_aa: CASSSGGQETQYF; cdr3_nt: TGCGCCAGCAGCTCGGGAGGGCAGGAGACCCAGTACTTC; j_call: TRBJ2-5; v_call: TRBV5-1; cdr3_length: 13; clone_size: .; d_call: TRBD2